This T cell receptor (beta chain) was sequenced in a study of T cells expressing NK-cell markers. Following a re-call of the 5' RACE reads, TCRdb has one entry per CDR3 protein and lacks DNA. Recorded here are roughly 450,000 distinct CDR3 sequences; the top ten clones represent under 1.5%. CDR3 length: 15 residues. Germline assignment: CDR1 MGHRA and CDR2 YSYEKL. The source material was blood T cells: a sorted CD56 or NKG2C T cell subset, CD4+ or CD8+ T cells, or bulk PBMC T cells (not recorded which). The TCR sequence derives from a woman aged 50 to 65 in good health. The chain has TRBV4-1 and TRBJ1-2. CDR3 residues: CASSQDKVTDYGYTF.